This TCR beta chain was sequenced for a study of T cells in Graves' hyperthyroidism and ophthalmopathy. Broader study findings: Ophthalmopathy, as predicted by the model, came a median roughly 6.8 months after the prediction.

Uncontrolled infection, other autoimmune disease, pregnancy or lactation barred patients from enrollment. Cells are PBMCs isolated from approximately 9.2 ml of fresh blood. The germline CDR1 and CDR2 sequences are SEHNR and FQNEAQ (reference sequence). Trimming removed 3 bases from V and 4 bases from J; junction bases left unmatched: 4. CDR3 length equals 14 residues. This clonotype was observed a few times. What it binds is unknown. Amplified regions were TCR beta CDR3 sequences from RNA transcripts. HTBI primers drove first-round RT-PCR of the TCR CDR3. MiXCR was run by TCRdb on the multiplex PCR reads, yielding one entry per CDR3 protein. The sample has 300,000 or so distinct CDR3 sequences, 15% to 20% seen once.

This clonotype originated in a man younger than 45 with Graves' hyperthyroidism. J is TRBJ2-3 and V is TRBV7-9; TRBD2 matches 7 bases. Sequenced: blood. The CDR3 bases are TGTGCCAGCAGCTTGACTAGCCGCGCAGATACGCAGTATTTT. This sequence encodes CASSLTSRADTQYF.